Below, 25 T cell receptor beta chains from the same sample are listed, as sequenced in a study of T cell responses to AZD1222 COVID-19 vaccine. Measured with immunoSEQ multiplex PCR; TCRdb has only the in-frame clones, and not every one. The repertoire holds over 95,000 clones, with approximately 84% as singletons. The source was peripheral blood, collected 28 days after the second AZD1222 dose. The receptors derive from an adult who received the AZD1222 COVID-19 vaccine.

This clone appeared a few times. The chain carries TRBV6-5 and TRBJ2-7; 7 bases are a match to TRBD1. The CDR3 loop spans 13 amino acids. V dropped 10 bases and J dropped 5; count of bases not matched to a gene: 11. CDR1 and CDR2 from the germline V gene are MNHEY and SVGAGI. CDR3 sequence (DNA): TGTGCCACCACGACAGGGAACCTCAACGAGCAGTACTTC. Its protein is CATTTGNLNEQYF.

The V call is TRBV3-1 (or the pseudogene TRBV3-2), the J call TRBJ2-1; 9 bases align to TRBD2. The trim removed 4 bases at V and 0 bases at J, leaving 1 base unmatched. This CDR3 is built from 15 residues. Germline values: CDR1 LGHDT, CDR2 YNNKEL (reference sequence). Here the CDR3 reads CASSPREGSYNEQFF. The CDR3 DNA sequence: TGTGCCAGCAGCCCGCGGGAGGGCTCCTACAATGAGCAGTTCTTC.

The chain links TRBV6-5 to TRBJ1-2; TRBD1 agrees at 10 bases. The J segment lost 6 bases and the V segment lost 7 bases, leaving 8 bases of the junction unmatched. Looked up from germline, CDR1 is MNHEY and CDR2 is SVGAGI. The CDR3 is made up of 14 amino acids. The CDR3, as DNA: TGTGCCAGCACTTGGGACAGGGGAGGGAATGGCTACACCTTC. The encoded protein is CASTWDRGGNGYTF.

The J gene is TRBJ1-5, the V gene TRBV19; D not resolved. Trimming stripped 0 bases from V and 5 bases from J, with 14 bases between. Germline CDR1 is LNHDA and CDR2 is SQIVND (reference sequence). CDR3 length: 16 amino acids. DNA for the CDR3: TGTGCCAGTAGTATAGAAGCCTCCCCGGGCTATCAGCCCCAGCATTTT. It codes for CASSIEASPGYQPQHF.

The chain links TRBV28 to TRBJ1-1; no definite D call. From germline, CDR1 is MDHEN and CDR2 SYDVKM. The germline V and J ends were trimmed by 6 bases and 0 bases, with 11 bases remaining between them. The CDR3 has 14 residues. The CDR3 region is CASRPPLMNTEAFF. CDR3 nucleotides: TGTGCCAGCAGACCCCCGCTGATGAACACTGAAGCTTTCTTT. The complete variable domain, with remaining parts taken from reference TRBV28 and TRBJ1-1, reads DVKVTQSSRYLVKRTGEKVFLECVQDMDHENMFWYRQDPGLGLRLIYFSYDVKMKEKGDIPEGYSVSREKKERFSLILESASTNQTSMYLCASRPPLMNTEAFFGQGTRLTVV.

The V call is TRBV10-3, the J call TRBJ1-1; D remains unclear. The CDR3 totals 14 residues. Per germline, CDR1 ENHRY and CDR2 SYGVKD. Trimming cost V 7 bases and J 4 bases, with 16 bases left between them. CDR3 coding DNA: TGTGCCATCACCGGATCTAGCCGGGGCACTGAAGCTTTCTTT. Amino acids: CAITGSSRGTEAFF.

This chain links TRBV14 with TRBJ1-1; TRBD1 aligns across 8 bases. Looked up from germline, CDR1 is SGHDN and CDR2 is FVKESK. This CDR3 contains 18 residues. Losses at the gene ends were 4 bases for V and 0 bases for J; bases not matched to a gene: 13. The CDR3 sequence is CASSLNPYGTGLNTEAFF. The CDR3 DNA reads TGTGCCAGCAGCCTAAACCCGTATGGGACAGGCTTGAACACTGAAGCTTTCTTT.

The chain couples TRBV3-1 (or the pseudogene TRBV3-2) to TRBJ1-1, with D possibly matching TRBD1 (5 bases). CDR1 is LGHDT, CDR2 YNNKEL, per germline (reference sequence). The CDR3 is 13 residues long. V lost 6 bases, J lost 2 bases, and 10 bases lay in between. The CDR3 nucleotides read TGTGCCAGCAGGCTTACAGGTAACACTGAAGCTTTCTTT. Its translation is CASRLTGNTEAFF.

The CDR3 bases are TGTGCCAGCAGTCCAGGGGACCAGCCCCAGCATTTT. Translated, it gives CASSPGDQPQHF. The chain carries TRBV6-5 and TRBJ1-5; a weak D match, TRBD1 (6 bases). This CDR3 contains 12 residues. Germline values: CDR1 MNHEY, CDR2 SVGAGI. Trimming pared 5 bases from V and 7 bases from J, leaving 9 bases between.

The rearrangement uses TRBV19 and TRBJ1-2; 10 nucleotides match TRBD1. V lost 3 bases, J lost 3 bases, and 4 bases stayed unmatched. The CDR3 extends over 15 amino acids. Germline CDR1 reads LNHDA; CDR2 reads SQIVND (reference sequence). CDR3 sequence (DNA): TGTGCCAGTAGTATCGACAGGGGGCGCGACTATGGCTACACCTTC. Translation gives CASSIDRGRDYGYTF.

The chain employs TRBV5-5 and TRBJ1-5; a weak D match, TRBD1 (6 bases). The CDR3 is 17 residues long. Trimming cost V 4 bases and J 5 bases, with 22 bases left between them. CDR1 is SGHKS and CDR2 is YYEKEE in the germline V gene (reference sequence). The CDR3 sequence is CASSPGDNLPPYQPQHF. The CDR3 coding sequence is TGTGCCAGCAGCCCCGGGGACAACCTCCCCCCCTATCAGCCCCAGCATTTT.

This chain joins TRBV30 and TRBJ2-2; either TRBD1 or TRBD2 may supply D (5 bases each). Looked up from germline, CDR1 is GTSNPN and CDR2 is SVGIG (reference sequence). V was pared by 4 bases and J by 6 bases, with 15 bases between. CDR3 length: 14 residues. The DNA for the CDR3 is TGTGCCTGGATTGGGGGAGCTCGGGCCGGGGAGCTGTTTTTT. This sequence encodes CAWIGGARAGELFF.

V is TRBV4-1 and J is TRBJ1-2; 7 bases agree with TRBD1. The V and J ends lost 0 bases and 1 base, in that order; junction bases with no gene match: 11. Per the germline V gene, CDR1 is MGHRA and CDR2 is YSYEKL. The CDR3 is made up of 18 amino acids. The CDR3 DNA follows: TGCGCCAGCAGCCAAGATTCGGGCAGGGGGGTCCTTAACTATGGCTACACCTTC. Translation gives CASSQDSGRGVLNYGYTF.

The chain carries TRBV7-9 and TRBJ2-2; a weak D match, TRBD1 (6 bases). Germline-derived CDR1 and CDR2 are SEHNR and FQNEAQ (reference sequence). The CDR3 length is 15 residues. The V end lost 3 bases, the J end lost 6 bases, and 14 bases lay between the germline ends. Here the CDR3 reads CASSFPGAEAGELFF. The CDR3, as DNA: TGTGCCAGCAGCTTCCCAGGGGCAGAGGCCGGGGAGCTGTTTTTT.

The rearrangement uses TRBV4-1 and TRBJ1-1; no firm D call. CDR3 length equals 15 residues. CDR1 is MGHRA, CDR2 YSYEKL, per germline. V was pared by 4 bases and J by 3 bases, with 15 bases between. CDR3 sequence: CASSRTGSSDTEAFF. The CDR3 nucleotides are TGCGCCAGCAGCCGCACCGGGAGCTCGGACACTGAAGCTTTCTTT.

This sequence joins TRBV7-6 and TRBJ2-3; 14 nucleotides line up with TRBD2. This CDR3 region has 19 residues. V shed 5 bases and J 2 bases; nucleotides not matched to a gene: 12. Germline V gives CDR1 SGHVS, CDR2 FNYEAQ. CDR3 sequence (DNA): TGTGCCAGCAGCCCTAGGGGACTAGCGGGGGACCCATTCACAGATACGCAGTATTTT. Its translation is CASSPRGLAGDPFTDTQYF.

The V and J genes are TRBV3-1 (or the pseudogene TRBV3-2) and TRBJ1-1; 7 positions agree with TRBD1. Germline CDR1 is LGHDT and CDR2 is YNNKEL (reference sequence). The trim removed 9 bases at V and 4 bases at J, leaving 11 bases unmatched. The CDR3 sequence is 14 residues long. The CDR3 reads CASAYRGPGTEAFF. The CDR3 DNA follows: TGTGCCAGTGCCTACAGGGGCCCAGGCACTGAAGCTTTCTTT.

This rearrangement joins TRBV4-1 to TRBJ2-3; maybe TRBD2 (6 bases). The CDR3 runs to 17 residues. Deletions cut 0 bases from V and 0 bases from J, with 13 bases between. Germline CDR1 reads MGHRA; CDR2 reads YSYEKL. The CDR3 bases are TGCGCCAGCAGCCAAGATACTTGGCGGGAAAGCACAGATACGCAGTATTTT. Protein product: CASSQDTWRESTDTQYF.

This clone was detected once. The chain recombines TRBV9 with TRBJ2-3; D gene uncertain. Trimming pared 0 bases from V and 3 bases from J, leaving 11 bases between. This CDR3 has 15 residues. Looked up from germline, CDR1 is SGDLS and CDR2 is YYNGEE. The CDR3 sequence: CASSVGPVRTDTQYF. CDR3 DNA: TGTGCCAGCAGCGTAGGGCCCGTTCGTACAGATACGCAGTATTTT.

The V call is TRBV5-6, the J call TRBJ1-2; D is unclear. CDR1 is SGHDT and CDR2 is YYEEEE in the germline V gene. This CDR3 has 13 amino acids. Trimming shortened V by 5 bases and J by 6 bases, and 14 bases separated the two germline ends. The CDR3 sequence is CASSPWGFHGYTF. CDR3 nucleotides: TGTGCCAGCAGTCCCTGGGGATTTCATGGCTACACCTTC.

The genes are TRBV18 and TRBJ2-5, with D perhaps assigned TRBD1 or TRBD2 (5 bases each). The CDR3 extends over 15 amino acids. Germline-derived CDR1 and CDR2 are KGHSH and LQKENI. The germline V and J ends were trimmed by 1 base and 2 bases, with 11 bases remaining between them. Written as DNA, the CDR3 is TGTGCCAGCTCACCACGGGCTGGGGGACAAGAGACCCAGTACTTC. Residues: CASSPRAGGQETQYF.

The chain joins TRBV11-2 to TRBJ1-5; 11 bases are a match to TRBD1. The V and J ends lost 1 base and 7 bases, in that order; junction bases with no gene match: 3. Per the germline V gene, CDR1 is SGHAT and CDR2 is FQNNGV. This CDR3 contains 15 residues. The DNA for the CDR3 is TGTGCCAGCAGCTTAGGGACAGGGGGCTGGCAGCCCCAGCATTTT. This encodes CASSLGTGGWQPQHF.

The gene calls are TRBV7-2 and TRBJ2-7; 9 bases align to TRBD2. This CDR3 is 18 amino acids long. J was trimmed by 0 bases and V by 3 bases; bases with no gene match: 12. In germline, CDR1 is SGHTA, CDR2 FQGNSA. For the CDR3, the DNA is TGTGCCAGCAGCTTTGTGGCTAGCGGGGTCGGCAGCTCCTACGAGCAGTACTTC. This encodes CASSFVASGVGSSYEQYF.

This chain connects TRBV6-4 to TRBJ1-2; no reliable D call. This CDR3 is built from 15 residues. With 3 bases removed from V and 8 bases from J, the gap between germline ends came to 19 bases. The germline gives CDR1 MRHNA, CDR2 SNTAGT. CDR3 sequence (DNA): TGTGCCAGCAGTGAACGGGTGGGAGGGCGCGACGGCTACACCTTC. Translated: CASSERVGGRDGYTF.

V is TRBV11-2 and J is TRBJ1-6, with 7 nucleotides matching TRBD1. Germline V gives CDR1 SGHAT, CDR2 FQNNGV. The J segment lost 6 bases and the V segment lost 5 bases, leaving 10 bases of the junction unmatched. The CDR3 extends over 16 amino acids. The CDR3 sequence is CASSPRRGQFNSPLHF. CDR3 nucleotide sequence: TGTGCCAGCAGCCCCAGAAGGGGACAGTTTAATTCACCCCTCCACTTT.